This T cell receptor (beta chain) was identified in a study of T cell responses to AZD1222 COVID-19 vaccine. Study findings and constraints: Repertoires were obtained solely post-peak T cell response.

TCRdb keeps only in-frame clones here, not all; method: immunoSEQ multiplex PCR. This sample has tens of thousands of clones; 80% occur once, and the top ten carry around 50%. CDR3 length: 14 residues. From germline, CDR1 is SNHLY and CDR2 FYNNEI. V lost 7 bases and J 4 bases, leaving 17 bases between the germline ends. Notes on this clone: Its antigen is not identified.

The sequence derives from an adult who received the AZD1222 COVID-19 vaccine. Here the sequenced sample was peripheral blood, taken 28 days after the second AZD1222 dose. The chain employs TRBV2 and TRBJ2-7; possibly TRBD2 for D (6 bases). The CDR3 spells CASNYLKGTYEQYF. The CDR3 bases are TGTGCCAGCAACTACTTAAAGGGGACTTACGAGCAGTACTTC.